The 12 T cell receptor beta chains below all came from one sample that was sequenced in a study of identical twins. MiXCR, applied by TCRdb to the 5' RACE reads, yields one record per CDR3 protein. The data contain about 190,000 distinct CDR3 sequences, more than 15% of them seen just once; the ten biggest clones take up 40%. This sample also appeared in a second study, on T cells expressing NK-cell markers.

The sample was CD8+ T cells sorted from blood. The receptor source for this set is a woman aged 18-30 years in good health.

Ten or more counts support this clonotype. The rearrangement joins TRBV11-3 to TRBJ2-1, with 7 bases identical to TRBD2. Germline CDR1 SGHNT, CDR2 YENEEA. This CDR3 contains 15 residues. Trimming cost V 6 bases and J 4 bases; bases outside gene matches: 9. The CDR3 spells CASRFDSGRYNEQFF. CDR3 in DNA: TGTGCCAGCAGATTCGATAGCGGGCGGTACAATGAGCAGTTCTTC. The full variable domain, in which reference TRBV11-3 and TRBJ2-1 provide the parts outside the CDR3, is EAGVVQSPRYKIIEKKQPVAFWCNPISGHNTLYWYLQNLGQGPELLIRYENEEAVDDSQLPKDRFSAERLKGVDSTLKIQPAELGDSAVYLCASRFDSGRYNEQFFGPGTRLTVL.

V is TRBV5-6 and J is TRBJ2-1; D is unclear. The V gene lost 0 bases and the J gene lost 10 bases, with 11 bases spanning the gap. There are 13 residues in the CDR3. Germline V gene sequence: CDR1 SGHDT, CDR2 YYEEEE. This CDR3 reads CASSLGRTHEQFF. The CDR3 coding sequence is TGTGCCAGCAGCTTGGGGAGAACACACGAGCAGTTCTTC. Drawing the rest from reference TRBV5-6 and TRBJ2-1, the complete variable domain is DAGVTQSPTHLIKTRGQQVTLRCSPKSGHDTVSWYQQALGQGPQFIFQYYEEEERQRGNFPDRFSGHQFPNYSSELNVNALLLGDSALYLCASSLGRTHEQFFGPGTRLTVL.

The genes are TRBV4-3 and TRBJ2-5, with D possibly matching TRBD1 (6 bases). Per germline, CDR1 LGHNA and CDR2 YSLEER. Trimming removed 4 bases at V and 7 bases at J, with 19 bases between. The CDR3 spans 15 residues. The CDR3 DNA follows: TGCGCCAGCAGCCCCAAGTTGGGACATCCCGGGACCCAGTACTTC. It yields the protein CASSPKLGHPGTQYF.

The chain links TRBV6-5 to TRBJ2-1, with TRBD2 identical over 7 bases. Per germline, CDR1 MNHEY and CDR2 SVGAGI. The CDR3 totals 15 residues. Trimming took 2 bases from V and 6 from J; bases not matched to a gene: 7. The CDR3 loop is CASSYTPSGGNEQFF. The CDR3 bases are TGTGCCAGCAGTTACACCCCTTCGGGGGGCAATGAGCAGTTCTTC.

The table lists this clonotype with a few counts. The chain recombines TRBV5-6 with TRBJ1-1; unclear D gene. CDR3 length equals 14 residues. Germline V gives CDR1 SGHDT, CDR2 YYEEEE. V shed 8 bases and J shed 0 bases, with 14 bases lying between them. The CDR3 DNA reads as TGTGCCAGTGGCTACGGCTACATGAACACTGAAGCTTTCTTT. Encoded protein: CASGYGYMNTEAFF.

The chain carries TRBV2 and TRBJ2-1; 9 nucleotides align to TRBD1. Looked up from germline, CDR1 is SNHLY and CDR2 is FYNNEI. Unmatched junction bases numbered 8, after V lost 6 bases and J lost 2 bases. CDR3 length equals 16 residues. The CDR3 is CASRPPGTGPYNEQFF. The DNA for the CDR3 is TGTGCCAGCAGACCCCCCGGGACAGGGCCCTACAATGAGCAGTTCTTC.

This clonotype showed up just a few times. The chain uses TRBV6-1 and TRBJ2-7; unclear D gene. CDR3 length equals 13 residues. V was trimmed by 6 bases and J by 1 base, leaving 10 bases between them. Germline assignment: CDR1 MNHNS and CDR2 SASEGT. CDR3 DNA: TGTGCCAGCAGCCCGACCCCATCCTACGAGCAGTACTTC. It is translated as CASSPTPSYEQYF.

This clonotype was counted between two and nine times. The chain combines TRBV24-1 with TRBJ1-1; tentative D call: TRBD1 (6 bases). Germline CDR1 is KGHDR and CDR2 is SFDVKD. V was clipped by 6 bases and J by 3 bases, with 13 bases between them. This CDR3 contains 14 residues. CDR3 in amino acids: CATSSGPGDTEAFF. CDR3 nucleotide sequence: TGTGCCACCAGTTCCGGGCCAGGGGACACTGAAGCTTTCTTT.

This clonotype was seen a few times. The CDR3 reads CASSSHREGNYGYTF. The DNA of the CDR3 is TGTGCCAGCAGTTCCCACAGGGAGGGTAACTATGGCTACACCTTC. This chain connects TRBV12-3 or TRBV12-4 to TRBJ1-2, with a weak D call TRBD1 (6 bases). The CDR3 sequence is 15 residues long. Deletions cut 4 bases from V and 1 base from J, with 13 bases between.

V and J are TRBV6-2 or TRBV6-3 and TRBJ2-1; 11 bases line up with TRBD2. Per germline, CDR1 MNHEY and CDR2 SVGEGT. This CDR3 region has 16 residues. V trimming: 6 bases; J trimming: 10 bases; junction bases outside the gene matches: 14. The CDR3, as DNA: TGTGCCAGCAGCGATCCCGGGACTAGCGGCTTGAGGGAGCAGTTCTTC. Amino acids: CASSDPGTSGLREQFF.

This clonotype has just a few counts. This chain joins TRBV19 and TRBJ2-3, with TRBD2 matching over 7 bases. The CDR3 is made up of 13 amino acids. The V gene end was trimmed by 8 bases and the J gene end by 10 bases; junction bases not matched to a gene: 12. From germline, CDR1 is LNHDA and CDR2 SQIVND (reference sequence). CDR3 region: CASGAGTVYAQYF. CDR3 in DNA: TGTGCCAGTGGAGCGGGGACCGTATATGCGCAGTATTTT.

This clonotype showed up many times. The chain carries TRBV12-3 or TRBV12-4 and TRBJ2-5, with D unclear. The V end was cut by 3 bases, the J end by 0 bases, with 5 bases between. The CDR3 is 13 amino acids. CDR3 in amino acids: CASSLSHQETQYF. DNA of the CDR3: TGTGCCAGCAGTTTGAGTCACCAAGAGACCCAGTACTTC.